This TCR beta chain emerged from a study of blood T cells in healthy people across ages. The study, taken as a whole, reports: Long-lived donors had more naive CD4+ cells and higher diversity than aged donors. Older individuals had lower TCR beta diversity per million T cells (the decline was roughly linear).

A second 7 to 11 cycle PCR used barcoded and J-beta primers. TCRdb processed the 5' RACE reads anew with MiXCR; each CDR3 protein has one entry. The data hold about 1,400,000 distinct CDR3 sequences, with almost 60% observed a single time. Germline V lookup: CDR1 MGHRA, CDR2 YSYEKL. The CDR3 is 18 amino acids. Germline trimming cut 0 bases from V and 4 bases from J; bases unmatched to any gene: 13. Turning to this clonotype: What it recognizes is unknown.

Donors were systemically healthy Caucasian individuals from Russia aged 6 to 90 years. This receptor was identified in a man aged 18 to 29 in good health. This chain links TRBV4-1 with TRBJ2-5; 8 nucleotides match TRBD2. Sequencing was performed on blood. CDR3 coding DNA: TGCGCCAGCAGCCAAGAAGAGAGAGGAGCGGGAGTTGGAGAGACCCAGTACTTC. Its translation is CASSQEERGAGVGETQYF.